Described below is a single T cell receptor (beta chain) sequence and its context. The data stem from a study of response to subunit inactivated influenza vaccine. Between the trimmed V and J ends, which lost 0 bases and 2 bases, there was a span of 11 bases. This CDR3 spans 17 amino acids. Germline assignment: CDR1 LNHNV and CDR2 YYDKDF (reference sequence). TCRdb redid the calling of the RT-PCR reads with MiXCR, one entry per CDR3 protein. The sample lists 630,000 or so distinct CDR3 sequences; 15% to 19% were seen once. The source of this sequence is a man in his fifties or sixties who received an inactivated influenza vaccine. Source: PBMCs from blood, taken roughly 13 days after vaccination. The chain couples TRBV15 to TRBJ1-6; no firm D call. The DNA for the CDR3 is TGTGCCACCAGCAGAGATAAGGGCAGCACCTATAATTCACCCCTCCACTTT. It translates to CATSRDKGSTYNSPLHF.